A single T cell receptor beta chain is shown here with its context. This receptor's antigen is unknown. No much larger clone exists at a distance of one base, and base qualities are not known. Library prep was done by the immunoSEQ multiplex PCR assay. For the multiplex PCR, a mixture combining 60 forward primers for TCR Vbeta segments and 13 reverse primers for TCR Jbeta segments was used. The CDR3 region of rearranged TCR beta genes was amplified from genomic DNA with a multiplex PCR assay. The amplified TCR beta libraries were sequenced on the Illumina HiSeq System as 87-base-pair reads. On the study's bioinformatics: A later analysis tallied around 87 million unique TCR beta chains across the 666 repertoires, and approximately 12 million of those chains were shared by two or more donors. To remove PCR and sequencing errors, raw reads were error-corrected and collapsed into unique sequences using a nearest-neighbor algorithm that merged closely related sequences. CDR3 sequences were aligned to IMGT reference sequences to assign V, D and J gene segments. Each retained sequence needed at least a six-nucleotide match to both a V gene segment and a J gene segment. A rearrangement counted as productive if the CDR3 had no stop codons and remained in frame with V and J, and every other rearrangement counted as non-productive. Following IMGT convention, CDR3 was defined as the stretch from the second conserved V-encoded cysteine up to the conserved J-encoded phenylalanine. Sequences without an unambiguous match to a single V gene segment were excluded from the earlier analysis of 450 to 650 of the donors. In an earlier analysis of approximately 590 of the donors, V segments were called functional above 56.7% productive rearrangements and were called segregating when the between-donor standard deviation exceeded 5%. A statistical classification framework was developed to diagnose cytomegalovirus status using the catalog of TCR beta chain sequences. A later analysis assigned V and J genes by comparing TCR nucleotide sequences with IMGT/GENE-DB human TR gene sequences. A later analysis assigned CDR3 sequences and most-parsimonious VDJ recombination scenarios with the TCRdist pipeline. In a later analysis, each TCR beta chain was defined by its CDR3 amino acid sequence together with its V-gene family, and reads without a unique V-gene family were excluded. As a way to deal with suspected cross-contamination and a sequencing artifact, a later analysis dropped over 550 nucleotide sequences that were highly shared and had low generation probability. A later analysis calculated a clonal expansion index for each public chain from normalized within-repertoire ranks of inferred template counts. Generation probabilities in a later analysis came from a VDJ recombination model fitted to out-of-frame rearrangements, and those results were checked against IGoR. Hypergeometric tests were used in a later analysis to score TCR-TCR, TCR-HLA and TCR-CMV co-occurrence, with a repertoire-size bias correction applied to the TCR pairs. A later analysis estimated false discovery rates by permuting HLA or CMV assignments 20 times. A later analysis grouped co-occurring TCRs with DBSCAN, adding TCRdist sequence similarity when clustering within HLA-allele-positive subsets. Co-occurrence clustering excluded repertoires with fewer than 30,000 or more than 120,000 public chains, plus five with anomalous nucleotide sharing. Drawn from immuneACCESS, this table holds only the in-frame rearrangements with V and J called that TCRdb kept. Clones are partly lost; checked studies trace under half to an unresolved V gene and leave the rest unexplained. V and J calls and clone size are copied from that table; D and trimming were computed from the DNA. This sample gives roughly 200,000 clones in total; 65% to 85% of them show up just once. The top ten hold about 1.7% of the sample.

These data originate in a study of cytomegalovirus exposure and HLA in healthy donors listed by TCRdb under 2017. The study in broad terms: In an earlier analysis of under 750 of the donors, 250 to 350 Gb of sequence data and 90 million to 120 million unique TCR beta sequences from about 179 million T cells were reported. Approximately 330 gigabases of sequencing data and around 85 million unique TCR sequences made up an early release that covered approximately 650 HLA-typed donors. Of the 300 to 450 genotyped donors, approximately 80% fell in the genetic ancestry cluster associated with self-reported Caucasian donors. The study aimed to test whether cataloging public T cell receptors could reveal signatures of past pathogen exposure. The study used immunosequencing to profile the T cell repertoires of 666 subjects and linked those repertoires to cytomegalovirus serostatus. A separate validation cohort of approximately 130 different subjects was used in addition to the roughly 640-subject first cohort. High-throughput TCR immunosequencing, statistical association of individual TCRs with disease status, and machine learning were combined to predict cytomegalovirus infection status. A later analysis re-analyzed previously published TCR beta repertoires from about 600 donors and added high-resolution HLA genotyping to study TCR occurrence patterns. In the later analysis, no new phenotypic data were used to find candidate immune exposures; instead, reliance was placed on TCR beta sequences and their occurrence across donors. An earlier analysis of some 600 of the donors applied high-throughput TCR beta sequencing to assess whether each TCR beta V gene segment acted as functional or pseudogenic. Alongside the repertoire data, information on donor age, sex, ethnicity and CMV serostatus was compiled. Genome-wide SNP genotypes for about 55% of the roughly 670 donors were used in a later genetic analysis, which treated that subset as a discovery cohort. Every discovery cohort repertoire had been produced on one sequencing platform. HLA typing included class I and class II loci at four-digit resolution. The number of typed donors differed by locus: about 620-630 for A, B, C, DRB1 and DQB1; 522 for DQA1; some 610 for DPA1; and some 430 for DPB1. Roughly five DR-DQ haplotypes were handled as single units for association and clustering because linkage in the cohort was strong. Among roughly 400 genotyped donors of the cohort, an average of around 240,000 unique TCR beta nucleotide sequences were sequenced per donor, roughly 20% of them non-productive. Results and caveats for the whole study, not just this receptor: Immune exposure information for the cohort was limited to CMV serostatus. A further reported finding was that TCR beta sequences accurately predicted the HLA-A and HLA-B alleles for most subjects in the first cohort. In a later analysis, 16,951 TCR beta sequences were associated with specific HLA alleles at a false discovery rate of 0.05. A later genetic analysis reported fewer N-insertions in productive TCRs among donors in an Asian-associated ancestry cluster than the approximately 670-donor mean. A few of the identified cytomegalovirus-associated TCR beta chains were confirmed in vitro to be specific for cytomegalovirus antigens. In both the original and validation cohorts, the classifier was reported to diagnose cytomegalovirus status with high specificity and sensitivity. According to a later analysis, most CMV-associated TCR beta chains appeared to be HLA-restricted, and the HLA associations seemed to be driven largely by CMV exposure. The 87-base-pair reads could not distinguish some IMGT-functional V segments, including TRBV6-2 and TRBV6-3, so those segments were excluded. Strong co-occurrence of HLA alleles, especially DR and DQ, made assigning TCR associations to individual alleles difficult. Broadly in line with IMGT annotations, most TCR beta V segments showed up in productive rearrangements about 87% or about 30% of the time in an earlier analysis of approximately 600 of the donors. In a later analysis, HLA-associated TCR beta chains showed more clonal expansion and lower generation probabilities than non-associated chains that were equally common. In this cohort, only TCR beta chains were sequenced, and detectable features were limited by the absence of alpha or paired-chain data. The study gave a list of some 150 TCR beta chains associated with cytomegalovirus. It was suggested by the authors that the approach could potentially be generalized to other disease states and immunological phenotypes. A later analysis found that TCR association rates varied across HLA loci, with DRB1 alleles showing the most associated TCRs and HLA-C alleles the fewest. About 17 rarely observed V segments, including chromosome 9 orphons, were excluded from the earlier analysis of almost 600 of the donors because counts were too low. Most TCR sequences were seen in very few donors, while some public TCRs were found in many individuals. A later genetic analysis associated a missense DCLRE1C variant with V-gene and J-gene trimming of TCR beta chains, and an independent cohort replicated the association. Because some donors lacked HLA typing at each locus, the association tests relied only on the typed subset. The presence/absence analyses assumed that sequencing depth was roughly uniform across donors, and that assumption may not be true. Linkage disequilibrium might explain the correlated functional status among segregating V segments, but an unknown experimental factor could not be excluded. According to a later analysis, parvovirus B19, influenza, CMV and Epstein-Barr virus appeared linked to several top co-occurrence clusters. A group of highly shared sequence variants was considered likely to be a technical artifact of the sequencing pipeline.

The cohort consisted of hundreds of healthy bone marrow donors. At the time of sampling, every cohort member was nominally healthy, though immune exposures that went unrecorded were likely present. The donor tested CMV seropositive and was one of the 289 seropositive cohort members. Each donor provided a peripheral blood sample, and peripheral blood mononuclear cells were used for TCR beta sequencing. The Qiagen DNeasy Blood Extraction Kit was used to extract genomic DNA from the blood cell samples. CDR1 and CDR2, looked up from the germline V gene (reference sequence), are LNHDA and SQIVND. The junction shows trimming of 3 bases on V and 3 bases on J, and the gene matches do not reach 13 bases of it. CDR3 length: 18 amino acids, cysteine to phenylalanine. Only the CDR3 DNA stays, 54 bases, in frame from base 1.

The rearrangement joined TRBV19 to TRBJ1-5; 8 central bases correspond to TRBD1. The sequence came from a middle-aged man in good health and CMV-seropositive. Sample: PBMCs. The CDR3 region reads CASSIGVGRGLPNQPQHF. The DNA is TGTGCCAGTAGTATCGGCGTGGGCAGGGGGCTGCCCAATCAGCCCCAGCATTTT. Reference TRBV19 and TRBJ1-5 genes cover what lies past the CDR3, so the full variable domain is DGGITQSPKYLFRKEGQNVTLSCEQNLNHDAMYWYRQDPGQGLRLIYYSQIVNDFQKGDIAEGYSVSREKKESFPLTVTSAQKNPTAFYLCASSIGVGRGLPNQPQHFGDGTRLSIL.